These 22 T cell receptor beta chains were all obtained from the same sample, sequenced in a study of blood T cell repertoires in COVID-19. Method: immunoSEQ multiplex PCR; TCRdb's copy keeps in-frame clones and lacks some. This sample has approximately 210,000 clones; 82% occur once, and the top ten carry around 11%. Sequences were obtained from PBMCs or T cells enriched from blood (not recorded which). All receptors derive from a man aged 35 to 55 who had recovered from COVID-19.

The chain recombines TRBV6-5 with TRBJ1-2; 11 bases fit TRBD1. From germline, CDR1 is MNHEY and CDR2 SVGAGI. The CDR3 has 12 amino acids. V was pared by 11 bases and J by 2 bases, with 1 base of the junction left unmatched. The CDR3 reads CAGQGANYGYTF. The CDR3 coding sequence is TGTGCCGGACAGGGGGCAAACTATGGCTACACCTTC.

This clone is a singleton in its sample. This chain links TRBV7-9 with TRBJ1-2; D is unresolved. This CDR3 has 15 residues. Germline V gene sequence: CDR1 SEHNR, CDR2 FQNEAQ (reference sequence). V shed 3 bases and J shed 2 bases, with 13 bases lying between them. The CDR3 loop reads CASSLATQLNYGYTF. DNA of the CDR3: TGTGCCAGCAGCTTGGCGACACAACTCAACTATGGCTACACCTTC.

The chain carries TRBV2 and TRBJ2-2; TRBD2 matches 12 bases. The CDR3 spans 15 residues. Germline V lookup: CDR1 SNHLY, CDR2 FYNNEI. V was clipped by 4 bases and J by 7 bases; unmatched bases: 4. The CDR3 region is CASSGLAGEVGELFF. The CDR3 nucleotides are TGTGCCAGCAGTGGACTAGCGGGAGAGGTCGGGGAGCTGTTTTTT.

This chain joins TRBV6-2 or TRBV6-3 and TRBJ2-1, with 11 bases that match TRBD2. The J segment lost 7 bases and the V segment lost 4 bases, leaving 9 bases of the junction unmatched. Germline assignment: CDR1 MNHEY and CDR2 SVGEGT. This CDR3 spans 16 amino acids. CDR3 protein: CASSSYSGRAGNEQFF. The CDR3 region has the DNA TGTGCCAGCAGTTCCTATAGCGGGAGGGCCGGGAATGAGCAGTTCTTC.

This clone has just a few counts. One junction end disagrees with the germline gene, perhaps due to a read error. The genes are TRBV12-3 or TRBV12-4 and TRBJ1-2; possible D gene TRBD1, 6 bases. This CDR3 region has 12 residues. The CDR3 DNA is TGTGCCAGCAGGTTAGGGGGGCACGGCTACACCTTC. Residues: CASRLGGHGYTF.

V and J are TRBV5-4 and TRBJ2-5; 12 nucleotides agree with TRBD2. The CDR3 is made up of 15 amino acids. J lost 1 base, V lost 10 bases, and 8 bases had no gene match. Looked up from germline, CDR1 is SGHNT and CDR2 is YYREEE (reference sequence). CDR3 DNA sequence: TGTGCCGTCCGGGGACTAGCGGGTCTCCAAGAGACCCAGTACTTC. Protein product: CAVRGLAGLQETQYF. The whole variable domain, filled in from reference TRBV5-4 and TRBJ2-5, reads ETGVTQSPTHLIKTRGQQVTLRCSSQSGHNTVSWYQQALGQGPQFIFQYYREEENGRGNFPPRFSGLQFPNYSSELNVNALELDDSALYLCAVRGLAGLQETQYFGPGTRLLVL.

This chain connects TRBV30 to TRBJ1-2; D is unresolved. CDR1 is GTSNPN, CDR2 SVGIG, per germline (reference sequence). V lost 0 bases, J lost 7 bases, and 6 bases lay in between. This CDR3 has 11 amino acids. The CDR3 region is CAWSVSVGYTF. The CDR3 DNA reads TGTGCCTGGAGTGTTTCCGTTGGCTACACCTTC. Full variable domain (remainder filled in from reference TRBV30 and TRBJ1-2): SQTIHQWPATLVQPVGSPLSLECTVEGTSNPNLYWYRQAAGRGLQLLFYSVGIGQISSEVPQNLSASRPQDRQFILSSKKLLLSDSGFYLCAWSVSVGYTFGSGTRLTVV.

This clone was found once. J is TRBJ2-2 and V is TRBV20-1; D gene unclear. The CDR3 has 11 residues. Germline CDR1 DFQATT, CDR2 SNEGSKA (reference sequence). Trimming shortened V by 7 bases and J by 6 bases, and 9 bases separated the two germline ends. The CDR3 bases are TGCAGTGTACCGGCGGCCGGGGAGCTGTTTTTT. Its protein is CSVPAAGELFF.

The chain has TRBV4-2 and TRBJ2-2, with D possibly being TRBD1 (6 bases). Germline V lookup: CDR1 LGHNA, CDR2 YNFKEQ. Trimming pared 1 base from V and 4 bases from J, leaving 13 bases between. This CDR3 comprises 16 residues. CDR3 loop: CASSQAEGVSTGELFF. Written as DNA, the CDR3 is TGTGCCAGCAGCCAAGCTGAGGGGGTGAGCACCGGGGAGCTGTTTTTT.

The CDR3 here is CAWSVGGRDGYTF. CDR3 nucleotide sequence: TGTGCCTGGAGTGTGGGGGGGCGGGATGGCTACACCTTC. V and J are TRBV30 and TRBJ1-2; TRBD1 might be the D (6 bases). From germline, CDR1 is GTSNPN and CDR2 SVGIG (reference sequence). V was cut by 0 bases and J by 6 bases, with 11 bases left in between. The CDR3 runs 13 residues.

The chain employs TRBV4-3 and TRBJ2-6; a possible D gene is TRBD2 (6 bases). Between the trimmed V and J ends, which lost 3 bases and 0 bases, there was a span of 21 bases. The CDR3 is made up of 20 amino acids. CDR1 LGHNA and CDR2 YSLEER come from the germline V gene. CDR3 in amino acids: CASSHLTNGSDHSGANVLTF. CDR3 nucleotides: TGCGCCAGCAGCCACCTTACTAACGGGAGCGACCACTCTGGGGCCAACGTCCTGACTTTC.

The genes are TRBV5-1 and TRBJ2-3, with TRBD1 matching over 7 bases. Germline V lookup: CDR1 SGHRS, CDR2 YFSETQ. The CDR3 runs 14 residues. J lost 1 base, V lost 4 bases, and 3 bases had no gene match. In nucleotides, the CDR3 is TGCGCCAGCAGCGTGCAGGGGGGCACAGATACGCAGTATTTT. It codes for CASSVQGGTDTQYF. The entire variable domain, with the rest obtained from reference TRBV5-1 and TRBJ2-3, is as follows: KAGVTQTPRYLIKTRGQQVTLSCSPISGHRSVSWYQQTPGQGLQFLFEYFSETQRNKGNFPGRFSGRQFSNSRSEMNVSTLELGDSALYLCASSVQGGTDTQYFGPGTRLTVL.

The sample holds a few counts of this clone. The chain carries TRBV27 and TRBJ1-2; 7 bases are a match to TRBD1. The length of the CDR3 is 13 residues. The J segment lost 11 bases and the V segment lost 4 bases, leaving 10 bases of the junction unmatched. The V gene's germline CDR1 is MNHEY and CDR2 SMNVEV (reference sequence). As DNA, the CDR3 is TGTGCCAGCAGTTCCTCAACCACAGGGGAGTACACCTTC. This sequence encodes CASSSSTTGEYTF.

J is TRBJ1-2 and V is TRBV20-1; D is unresolved. V was pared by 4 bases and J by 6 bases, with 9 bases between. The CDR3 consists of 11 residues. Germline V lookup: CDR1 DFQATT, CDR2 SNEGSKA (reference sequence). The CDR3 region is CSATGEHGYTF. The CDR3 coding sequence is TGCAGTGCTACGGGTGAGCATGGCTACACCTTC.

The chain's CDR3 is CASIQGKGLITDTQYF. Written as DNA, the CDR3 is TGTGCCAGCATTCAAGGCAAGGGGCTCATCACAGATACGCAGTATTTT. The chain recombines TRBV6-6 with TRBJ2-3; tentative D call: TRBD1 (5 bases). V was clipped by 7 bases and J by 2 bases, with 19 bases between them. This CDR3 is 16 amino acids long. The germline V gene encodes CDR1 MNHNY and CDR2 SVGAGI (reference sequence).

The rearrangement uses TRBV15 and TRBJ2-6; D gene uncertain. The germline V gene encodes CDR1 LNHNV and CDR2 YYDKDF (reference sequence). The CDR3 length is 18 residues. V lost 0 bases to trimming and J lost 0 bases, with 12 bases between them. This CDR3 reads CATSRDGGSSSGANVLTF. In nucleotides, the CDR3 is TGTGCCACCAGCAGAGATGGCGGCAGTAGCTCTGGGGCCAACGTCCTGACTTTC. The full variable domain, rest sourced from reference TRBV15 and TRBJ2-6, is DAMVIQNPRYQVTQFGKPVTLSCSQTLNHNVMYWYQQKSSQAPKLLFHYYDKDFNNEADTPDNFQSRRPNTSFCFLDIRSPGLGDTAMYLCATSRDGGSSSGANVLTFGAGSRLTVL.

The chain links TRBV19 to TRBJ1-2; 8 nucleotides align to TRBD1. Trimming took 7 bases from V and 1 from J; bases not matched to a gene: 2. Germline V lookup: CDR1 LNHDA, CDR2 SQIVND (reference sequence). The CDR3 has 13 residues. The CDR3 here is CASNDRGNYGYTF. The CDR3, as DNA: TGTGCCAGTAACGACAGGGGTAACTATGGCTACACCTTC.

This chain links TRBV19 with TRBJ2-7; 8 bases are shared with TRBD1. With V trimmed by 4 bases and J by 2 bases, 7 bases remained unmatched. This CDR3 comprises 15 residues. CDR1 LNHDA and CDR2 SQIVND come from the germline V gene (reference sequence). The chain's CDR3 is CASSTPGQVTYEQYF. CDR3 DNA: TGTGCCAGTAGTACCCCGGGACAGGTGACCTACGAGCAGTACTTC.

This clone showed up just once. V is TRBV4-2 and J is TRBJ1-4; maybe TRBD1 (6 bases). Trimming removed 1 base at V and 6 bases at J, with 18 bases between. The germline V gene has CDR1 LGHNA and CDR2 YNFKEQ. This CDR3 comprises 17 residues. This chain's CDR3 is CASSQGLIVQGHEKLFF. Written as DNA, the CDR3 is TGTGCCAGCAGCCAAGGCTTGATAGTCCAGGGGCATGAAAAACTGTTTTTT.

In its sample, this clone was seen once. This chain connects TRBV12-5 to TRBJ2-3; 12 nucleotides line up with TRBD2. From germline, CDR1 is LGHNT and CDR2 FRNRAP. The CDR3 is 21 amino acids. V lost 0 bases to trimming and J lost 5 bases; unmatched junction nucleotides: 18. CDR3 region: CASGLVPSGRAVGRQVDTQYF. The DNA for the CDR3 is TGTGCTAGTGGTTTGGTCCCTAGCGGGAGGGCGGTGGGGAGACAAGTAGATACGCAGTATTTT.

The chain employs TRBV3-1 (or the pseudogene TRBV3-2) and TRBJ1-1; TRBD1 matches at 11 bases. There are 15 residues in the CDR3. V lost 4 bases to trimming and J lost 5 bases; unmatched junction nucleotides: 6. In germline, CDR1 is LGHDT, CDR2 YNNKEL (reference sequence). The CDR3 loop reads CASSLGTGGRTEAFF. The CDR3 nucleotides read TGTGCCAGCAGCCTCGGGACAGGGGGTCGGACTGAAGCTTTCTTT.

This rearrangement joins TRBV3-1 (or the pseudogene TRBV3-2) to TRBJ2-7; the match to TRBD1 covers 9 bases. Per germline, CDR1 LGHDT and CDR2 YNNKEL (reference sequence). With V trimmed by 7 bases and J by 2 bases, 6 bases remained unmatched. This CDR3 comprises 14 residues. CDR3: CASTPGTGTYEQYF. The CDR3 nucleotides are TGTGCCAGCACCCCCGGGACAGGGACCTACGAGCAGTACTTC.